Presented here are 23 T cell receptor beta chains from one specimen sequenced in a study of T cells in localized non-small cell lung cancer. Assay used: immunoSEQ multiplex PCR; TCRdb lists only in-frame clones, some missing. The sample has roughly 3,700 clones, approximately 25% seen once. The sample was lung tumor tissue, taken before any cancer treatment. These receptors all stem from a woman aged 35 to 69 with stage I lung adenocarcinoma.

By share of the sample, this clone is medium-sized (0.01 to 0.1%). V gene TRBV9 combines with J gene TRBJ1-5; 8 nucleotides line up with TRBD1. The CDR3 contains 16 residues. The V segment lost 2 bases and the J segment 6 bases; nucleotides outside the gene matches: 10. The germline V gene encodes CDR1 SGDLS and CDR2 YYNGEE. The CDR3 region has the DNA TGTGCCAGCAGCGTCGGACAGGGATCTTATATTCAGCCCCAGCATTTT. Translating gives CASSVGQGSYIQPQHF.

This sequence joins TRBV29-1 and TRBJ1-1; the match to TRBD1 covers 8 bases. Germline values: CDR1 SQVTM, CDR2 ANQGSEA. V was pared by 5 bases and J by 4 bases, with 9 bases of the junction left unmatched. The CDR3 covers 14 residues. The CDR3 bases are TGCAGCGTTCTTAGCAGGGGGCTGGGCACTGAAGCTTTCTTT. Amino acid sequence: CSVLSRGLGTEAFF.

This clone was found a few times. CDR3 in DNA: TGTGCCAGCAGCCTCCGGGACAGGCCTAATCAGCCCCAGCATTTT. It is translated as CASSLRDRPNQPQHF. The chain couples TRBV11-3 to TRBJ1-5, with 8 nucleotides matching TRBD1. CDR1 SGHNT and CDR2 YENEEA come from the germline V gene. The junction had 7 bases not matched to a gene; V was cut back by 5 bases and J by 4 bases. The CDR3 consists of 15 residues.

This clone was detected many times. CDR3 protein: CASSPGVGTGGAETQYF. In DNA form, the CDR3 reads TGTGCCAGCAGCCCTGGCGTGGGGACAGGGGGCGCGGAGACCCAGTACTTC. The chain recombines TRBV11-3 with TRBJ2-5; 12 bases align to TRBD1. The CDR3 loop spans 17 amino acids. V trimming: 5 bases; J trimming: 5 bases; junction bases outside the gene matches: 12. Germline values: CDR1 SGHNT, CDR2 YENEEA.

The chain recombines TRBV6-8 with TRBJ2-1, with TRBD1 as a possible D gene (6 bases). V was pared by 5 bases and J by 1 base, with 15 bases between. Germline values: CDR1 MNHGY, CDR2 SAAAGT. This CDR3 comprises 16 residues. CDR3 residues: CASSPSTGQSYNEQFF. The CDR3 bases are TGTGCCAGCAGTCCTTCGACAGGCCAGTCCTACAATGAGCAGTTCTTC.

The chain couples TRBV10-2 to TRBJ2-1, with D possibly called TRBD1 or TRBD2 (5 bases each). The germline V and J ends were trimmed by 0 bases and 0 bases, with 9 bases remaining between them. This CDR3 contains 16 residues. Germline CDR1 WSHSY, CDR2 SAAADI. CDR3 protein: CASSESEGSSYNEQFF. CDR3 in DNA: TGCGCCAGCAGTGAGTCTGAGGGGAGCTCCTACAATGAGCAGTTCTTC.

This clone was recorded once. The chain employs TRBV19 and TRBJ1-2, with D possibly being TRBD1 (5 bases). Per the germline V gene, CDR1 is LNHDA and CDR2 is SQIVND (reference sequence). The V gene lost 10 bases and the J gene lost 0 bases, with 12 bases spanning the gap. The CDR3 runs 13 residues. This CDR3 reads CATKRDANYGYTF. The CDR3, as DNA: TGTGCCACAAAAAGGGACGCTAACTATGGCTACACCTTC.

The CDR3 nucleotides read TGTGCCAGCTCACTCGGACAGCGCTCCTACGAGCAGTACTTC. It yields the protein CASSLGQRSYEQYF. The chain recombines TRBV18 with TRBJ2-7; D is possibly TRBD1 (6 bases). The CDR3 totals 14 residues. Germline-derived CDR1 and CDR2 are KGHSH and LQKENI. V lost 4 bases, J lost 0 bases, and 10 bases lay in between.

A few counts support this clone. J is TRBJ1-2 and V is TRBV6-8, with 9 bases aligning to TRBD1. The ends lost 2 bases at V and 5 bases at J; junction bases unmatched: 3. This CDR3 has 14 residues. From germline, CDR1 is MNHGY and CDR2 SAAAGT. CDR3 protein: CASSYGTGYYGYTF. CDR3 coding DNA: TGTGCCAGCAGTTACGGGACAGGGTATTATGGCTACACCTTC.

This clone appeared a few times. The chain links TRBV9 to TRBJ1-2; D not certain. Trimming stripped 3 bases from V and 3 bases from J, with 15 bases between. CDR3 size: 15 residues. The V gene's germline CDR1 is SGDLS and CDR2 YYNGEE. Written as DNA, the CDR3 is TGTGCCAGCAGCGCCAGACACTCATCGGACTATGGCTACACCTTC. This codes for CASSARHSSDYGYTF.

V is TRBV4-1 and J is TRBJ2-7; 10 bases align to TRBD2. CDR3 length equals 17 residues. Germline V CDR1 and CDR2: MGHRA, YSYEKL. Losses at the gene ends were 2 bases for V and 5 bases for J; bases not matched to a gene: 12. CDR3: CASSQFPLSGGDDEQYF. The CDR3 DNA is TGCGCCAGCAGCCAATTCCCATTGAGCGGGGGGGACGACGAGCAGTACTTC.

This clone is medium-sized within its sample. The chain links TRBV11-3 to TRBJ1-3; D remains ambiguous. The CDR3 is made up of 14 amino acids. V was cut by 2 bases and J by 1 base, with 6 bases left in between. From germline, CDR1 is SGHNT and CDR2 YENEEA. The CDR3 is CASSLQGSGNTIYF. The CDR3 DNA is TGTGCCAGCAGCTTACAAGGTTCTGGAAACACCATATATTTT.

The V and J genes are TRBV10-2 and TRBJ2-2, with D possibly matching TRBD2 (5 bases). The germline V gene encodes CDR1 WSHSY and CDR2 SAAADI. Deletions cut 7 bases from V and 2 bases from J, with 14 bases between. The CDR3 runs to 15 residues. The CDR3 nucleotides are TGCGCCAGCACGGAAGAGCGGATAAACACCGGGGAGCTGTTTTTT. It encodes CASTEERINTGELFF.

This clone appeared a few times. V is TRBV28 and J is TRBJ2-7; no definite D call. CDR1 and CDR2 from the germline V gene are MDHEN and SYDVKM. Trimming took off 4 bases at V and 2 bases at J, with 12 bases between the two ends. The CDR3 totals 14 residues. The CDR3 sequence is CASSSEAETYEQYF. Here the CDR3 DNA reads TGTGCCAGCAGTTCCGAGGCGGAGACCTACGAGCAGTACTTC.

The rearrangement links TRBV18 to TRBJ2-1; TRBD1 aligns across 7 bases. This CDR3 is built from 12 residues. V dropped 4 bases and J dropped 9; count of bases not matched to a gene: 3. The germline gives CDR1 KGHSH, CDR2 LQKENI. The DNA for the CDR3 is TGTGCCAGCTCACACGGGACAGTTGAGCAGTTCTTC. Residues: CASSHGTVEQFF.

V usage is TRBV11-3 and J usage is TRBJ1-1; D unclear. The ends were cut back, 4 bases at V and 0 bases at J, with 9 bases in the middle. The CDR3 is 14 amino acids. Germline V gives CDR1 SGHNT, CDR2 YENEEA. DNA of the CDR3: TGTGCCAGCAGCTACGGTACTTTGAACACTGAAGCTTTCTTT. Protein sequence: CASSYGTLNTEAFF. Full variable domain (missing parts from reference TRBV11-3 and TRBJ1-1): EAGVVQSPRYKIIEKKQPVAFWCNPISGHNTLYWYLQNLGQGPELLIRYENEEAVDDSQLPKDRFSAERLKGVDSTLKIQPAELGDSAVYLCASSYGTLNTEAFFGQGTRLTVV.

The CDR3 DNA is TGTGCCAGCAGTTACCAGTGGACCGACTCCTACGAGCAGTACTTC. The encoded protein is CASSYQWTDSYEQYF. The chain links TRBV6-8 to TRBJ2-7; no clear D. Between the trimmed V and J ends, which lost 2 bases and 0 bases, there was a span of 11 bases. The V gene's germline CDR1 is MNHGY and CDR2 SAAAGT. CDR3 length: 15 residues.

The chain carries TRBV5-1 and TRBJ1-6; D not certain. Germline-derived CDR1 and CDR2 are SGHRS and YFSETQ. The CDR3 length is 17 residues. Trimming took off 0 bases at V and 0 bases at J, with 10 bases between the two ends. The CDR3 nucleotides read TGCGCCAGCAGCTTGGATTACAGAATCTCCTATAATTCACCCCTCCACTTT. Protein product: CASSLDYRISYNSPLHF.

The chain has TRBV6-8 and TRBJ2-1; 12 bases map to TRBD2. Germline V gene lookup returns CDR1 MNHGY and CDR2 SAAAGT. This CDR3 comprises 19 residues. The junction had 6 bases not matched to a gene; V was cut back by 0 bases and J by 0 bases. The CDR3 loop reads CASSYSTSGGIISYNEQFF. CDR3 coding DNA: TGTGCCAGCAGTTACTCGACTAGCGGGGGTATAATCTCCTACAATGAGCAGTTCTTC.

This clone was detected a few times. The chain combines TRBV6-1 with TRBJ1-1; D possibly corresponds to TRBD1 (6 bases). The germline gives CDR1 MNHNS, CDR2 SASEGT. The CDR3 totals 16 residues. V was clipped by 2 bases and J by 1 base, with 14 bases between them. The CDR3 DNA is TGTGCCAGCAGTGAATTGACGGGACAAACGAACACTGAAGCTTTCTTT. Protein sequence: CASSELTGQTNTEAFF.

The CDR3 sequence: CASSGLNRGRFEAFF. CDR3 sequence (DNA): TGTGCCAGCAGTGGTCTCAACAGGGGACGTTTTGAAGCTTTCTTT. The V and J genes are TRBV6-8 and TRBJ1-1; TRBD1 agrees at 7 bases. Trimming removed 5 bases from V and 7 bases from J; junction bases left unmatched: 13. Germline CDR1 MNHGY, CDR2 SAAAGT. The CDR3 has 15 residues.

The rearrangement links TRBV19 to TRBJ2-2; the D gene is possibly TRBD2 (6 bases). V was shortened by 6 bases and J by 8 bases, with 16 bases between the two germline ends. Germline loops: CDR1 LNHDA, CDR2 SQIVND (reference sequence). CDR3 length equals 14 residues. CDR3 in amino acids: CASRGRLVEGELFF. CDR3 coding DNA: TGTGCCAGTAGGGGGAGACTAGTGGAGGGGGAGCTGTTTTTT.

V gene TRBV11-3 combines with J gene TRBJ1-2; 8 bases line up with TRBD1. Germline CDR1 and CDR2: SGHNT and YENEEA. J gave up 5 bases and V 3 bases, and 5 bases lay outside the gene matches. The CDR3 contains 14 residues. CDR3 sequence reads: CASSFLTGGYGYTF. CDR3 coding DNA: TGTGCCAGCAGCTTCTTAACAGGGGGTTATGGCTACACCTTC.